The present entry profiles one T cell receptor (beta chain) with its context. Antigen specificity is unknown. This CDR3 fails to terminate in the conserved phenylalanine or tryptophan, so it likely reflects a read error. The sample comes from a study of tumor and adjacent non-tumor tissue in lung cancer. Study-wide context: Some 3.9 million productive TCRbeta reads were obtained per sample on average. Study-wide results and limits: Shorter survival was associated with higher TCR diversity in tumors.

TCRbeta libraries were built with three rounds of nested PCR, modified from ARM-PCR. A single record per CDR3 protein comes from TCRdb applying MiXCR to the multiplex PCR reads. Among more than 75,000 distinct CDR3 sequences listed, 80% were seen once. The template was RNA from unsorted bulk tissue. More than 3 cm separated this lung sample from the edge of the tumor. This TCR came from a man aged 55 to 70 with small cell lung cancer. Specimen: distant non-tumor lung tissue.

CDR3 in amino acids: CGGGLAGINEQFL. The CDR3 region has the DNA TGCGGCGGTGGACTAGCGGGAATTAATGAGCAGTTCTTA. The V gene is TRBV29-1, the J gene TRBJ2-1, with 12 positions matching TRBD2. The germline V gene has CDR1 SQVTM and CDR2 ANQGSEA. This CDR3 comprises 13 residues.